These 4 T cell receptor beta chains share one sample of origin, sequenced in a study of blood T cells in healthy people across ages. A sample-barcoded 5' primer and a J-beta primer mix were used in a second PCR of roughly 7 to 11 cycles. TCRdb re-analysed the 5' RACE reads in MiXCR, keeping a single row per CDR3 protein. The sample gives about 580,000 distinct CDR3 sequences, roughly 43% of which show up once; approximately 25% is in the top ten. Material: blood. These receptors all come from an elderly man in good health.

A note on this clonotype: A read error is possible here, since a much larger clone lies one base away. V usage is TRBV6-5 and J usage is TRBJ2-5; 10 nucleotides match TRBD2. Trimming removed 6 bases from V and 11 bases from J; junction bases left unmatched: 9. There are 13 residues in the CDR3. CDR1 and CDR2 from the germline V gene are MNHEY and SVGAGI. CDR3 coding DNA: TGTGCCAGCAGGCTAGCGGGGGACAATGAGCAGTACTTC. Translating it yields CASRLAGDNEQYF.

V gene TRBV12-3 or TRBV12-4 combines with J gene TRBJ2-3, with 16 bases that match TRBD2. V lost 4 bases and J lost 0; bases outside the gene matches: 7. The CDR3 sequence is 19 residues long. In DNA, the CDR3 is TGTGCCAGCAGTTCCGGGACTAGCGGGAGGGCCACTAGCACAGATACGCAGTATTTT. It specifies CASSSGTSGRATSTDTQYF.

This clonotype was counted only a few times. One junction end does not reproduce the germline sequence, and a read error may be involved. The chain employs TRBV4-3 and TRBJ2-5; D is ambiguous. The CDR3 is 14 residues long. Germline V lookup: CDR1 LGHNA, CDR2 YSLEER. The CDR3 DNA is TGCGCCAGCAGCCAAGTTTTCCCCCAAGGGACCCAGTACTTC. This sequence encodes CASSQVFPQGTQYF.

This clonotype has just a few counts. A read error may be the cause here, since a much bigger clone is one base away. The rearrangement uses TRBV2 and TRBJ2-7; D gene ambiguous. Trimming took off 6 bases at V and 2 bases at J, with 2 bases between the two ends. This CDR3 is built from 10 residues. Germline lookup yields CDR1 SNHLY and CDR2 FYNNEI. This CDR3 is CASRTYEQYF. CDR3 DNA sequence: TGTGCCAGCAGAACCTACGAGCAGTACTTC.